These 14 T cell receptor beta chains came from one sample sequenced in a study of immune evolution from preneoplasia to lung adenocarcinoma. Measured with immunoSEQ multiplex PCR; TCRdb has only the in-frame clones, and not every one. The repertoire holds 9,900 or so clones, with around three quarters as singletons. Sequencing was done on a sample of FFPE minimally invasive lung adenocarcinoma tissue. Receptors originate from a person aged 70 to 79 with lung adenocarcinoma.

This clone was seen a single time. The rearrangement uses TRBV10-3 and TRBJ2-7; 8 bases line up with TRBD2. Germline CDR1 is ENHRY and CDR2 is SYGVKD. The CDR3 covers 14 residues. The V segment lost 6 bases and the J segment 4 bases; nucleotides outside the gene matches: 8. The CDR3 loop reads CAIRPLAGGYEQYF. CDR3 coding DNA: TGTGCCATCAGGCCCCTAGCGGGCGGTTACGAGCAGTACTTC.

V is TRBV30 and J is TRBJ1-1, with TRBD1 identical over 9 bases. J lost 8 bases, V lost 3 bases, and 7 bases had no gene match. Germline V lookup: CDR1 GTSNPN, CDR2 SVGIG (reference sequence). This CDR3 is built from 13 residues. CDR3 residues: CAWSQGQGSEAFF. For the CDR3, the DNA is TGTGCCTGGAGCCAGGGACAGGGCTCCGAAGCTTTCTTT.

This clone was detected a few times. V is TRBV11-2 and J is TRBJ2-7; D unresolved. The CDR3 covers 13 residues. The V and J ends lost 3 bases and 3 bases respectively, with 9 bases between them. Germline V gene data show CDR1 as SGHAT and CDR2 as FQNNGV. The CDR3 DNA is TGTGCCAGCAGCTTTTACAGTCTCTACGAGCAGTACTTC. It encodes CASSFYSLYEQYF.

The rearrangement links TRBV5-1 to TRBJ2-3; 8 nucleotides align to TRBD2. The junction had 15 bases not matched to a gene; V was cut back by 0 bases and J by 3 bases. CDR1 and CDR2 (germline): SGHRS, YFSETQ. The CDR3 spans 19 residues. CDR3 DNA sequence: TGCGCCAGCAGCTTGGAAGGGTGGCTGACTAGCGTGAGAACAGATACGCAGTATTTT. This translates into CASSLEGWLTSVRTDTQYF. Full variable domain (rest looked up from reference TRBV5-1 and TRBJ2-3): KAGVTQTPRYLIKTRGQQVTLSCSPISGHRSVSWYQQTPGQGLQFLFEYFSETQRNKGNFPGRFSGRQFSNSRSEMNVSTLELGDSALYLCASSLEGWLTSVRTDTQYFGPGTRLTVL.

The rearrangement joins TRBV18 to TRBJ1-5; D gene unclear. This CDR3 has 15 residues. Germline V lookup: CDR1 KGHSH, CDR2 LQKENI. With 3 bases removed from V and 0 bases from J, the gap between germline ends came to 9 bases. Here the CDR3 reads CASSPSQYSNQPQHF. The CDR3 nucleotides read TGTGCCAGCTCACCCTCTCAGTATAGCAATCAGCCCCAGCATTTT.

The chain links TRBV19 to TRBJ2-3; TRBD2 matches 10 bases. This CDR3 spans 14 amino acids. Per the germline V gene, CDR1 is LNHDA and CDR2 is SQIVND (reference sequence). Trimming removed 8 bases from V and 7 bases from J; junction bases left unmatched: 9. CDR3 protein: CASGQRGGPNTQYF. The CDR3 bases are TGTGCCAGTGGGCAGCGGGGGGGGCCTAATACGCAGTATTTT.

V gene TRBV21-1 combines with J gene TRBJ2-7; TRBD2, the table's D call, lacks a check against the DNA. TRBV21-1 is an annotated pseudogene. CDR3 length: 19 amino acids. The CDR3 DNA reads TGTGCCAGCAGGCTACTAAACCCCCAAAGCGGGAGGGCCGCTTACGAGCAGTACTTC. Its translation is CASRLLNPQSGRAAYEQYF.

This clone was counted once. The chain combines TRBV6-5 with TRBJ1-5, with D uncertain. The CDR3 spans 14 residues. The germline V and J ends were trimmed by 6 bases and 6 bases, with 15 bases remaining between them. CDR1 and CDR2 from the germline V gene are MNHEY and SVGAGI. Here the CDR3 reads CASRTSEGFQPQHF. In nucleotides, the CDR3 is TGTGCCAGCAGGACAAGTGAGGGTTTTCAGCCCCAGCATTTT.

Concerning this clone: At the DNA level, this CDR3 is encoded by other sequences in the same sample as well. This rearrangement joins TRBV5-1 to TRBJ2-7; possible D gene TRBD2, 5 bases. Germline V gives CDR1 SGHRS, CDR2 YFSETQ. V was cut by 5 bases and J by 0 bases, with 9 bases left in between. The CDR3 loop spans 13 amino acids. DNA for the CDR3: TGCGCCAGCAGAGAGGGAAGCTCCTACGAGCAGTACTTC. Translating it yields CASREGSSYEQYF.

The CDR3 bases are TGCGCCAGCAGCCAAGCAGAGGTAGCTTTCTTT. Its protein product is CASSQAEVAFF. The V call is TRBV4-3, the J call TRBJ1-1; D not certain. Germline V lookup: CDR1 LGHNA, CDR2 YSLEER. This CDR3 spans 11 amino acids. Trimming pared 1 base from V and 10 bases from J, leaving 7 bases between.

The CDR3 spells CASSNQLAGGLNNEQFF. DNA for the CDR3: TGTGCCAGCAGCAACCAACTAGCGGGAGGGTTAAACAATGAGCAGTTCTTC. The gene calls are TRBV21-1 and TRBJ2-1; whether TRBD2, the table's D call, matches the DNA was not checked. TRBV21-1 is assigned pseudogene status. This CDR3 is built from 17 residues.

The V call is TRBV19, the J call TRBJ2-5; 10 positions match TRBD2. V shed 5 bases and J 7 bases; nucleotides not matched to a gene: 10. The CDR3 loop spans 15 amino acids. Germline loops: CDR1 LNHDA, CDR2 SQIVND (reference sequence). The CDR3 protein is CASSSLAGGDRTQYF. The CDR3 DNA reads TGTGCCAGTAGTTCCTTAGCGGGAGGCGACAGGACCCAGTACTTC.

The chain carries TRBV15 and TRBJ1-3; D not certain. Trimming pared 3 bases from V and 7 bases from J, leaving 13 bases between. In germline, CDR1 is LNHNV, CDR2 YYDKDF (reference sequence). This CDR3 comprises 14 residues. This chain's CDR3 is CATSSRFSVNTIYF. In DNA form, the CDR3 reads TGTGCCACCAGCAGCAGGTTCAGTGTGAACACCATATATTTT.

The gene calls are TRBV11-2 and TRBJ2-7; D unclear. Germline V CDR1 and CDR2: SGHAT, FQNNGV. This CDR3 has 14 residues. Trimming removed 5 bases at V and 2 bases at J, with 13 bases between. The CDR3 nucleotides are TGTGCCAGCAGCCCCCGGACCAACACCTACGAGCAGTACTTC. Protein: CASSPRTNTYEQYF.